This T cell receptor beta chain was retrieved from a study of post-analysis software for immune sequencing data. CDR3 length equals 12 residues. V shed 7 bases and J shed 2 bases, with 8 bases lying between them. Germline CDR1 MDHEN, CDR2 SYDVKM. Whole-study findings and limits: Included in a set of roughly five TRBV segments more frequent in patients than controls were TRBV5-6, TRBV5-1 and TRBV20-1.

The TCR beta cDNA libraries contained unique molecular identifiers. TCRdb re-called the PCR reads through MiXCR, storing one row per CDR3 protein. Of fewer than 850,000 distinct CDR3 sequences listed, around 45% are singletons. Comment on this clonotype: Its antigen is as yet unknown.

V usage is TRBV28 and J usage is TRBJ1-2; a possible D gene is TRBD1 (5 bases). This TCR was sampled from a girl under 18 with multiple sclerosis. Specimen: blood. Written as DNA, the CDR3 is TGTGCCAGCACAGCAGGGAACTATGGCTACACCTTC. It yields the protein CASTAGNYGYTF.